The clone carrying this T cell receptor beta chain was seen ten or more times. The data stem from a study of T cells in Graves' hyperthyroidism and ophthalmopathy. This CDR3 contains 18 residues. V was clipped by 4 bases and J by 7 bases; unmatched bases: 17. Per the germline V gene, CDR1 is SGHNT and CDR2 is YENEEA. Amplification of TCR beta CDR3 regions was performed using RNA transcripts as template. TCR CDR3 underwent first-round RT-PCR with the HTBI primer set. TCRdb called the multiplex PCR reads again in MiXCR, with one record for every CDR3 protein. Of roughly 500,000 distinct CDR3 sequences listed, around 16% were seen once; the top ten hold 25% to 30%.

The sequence came from a woman aged 30 to 39 with Graves' ophthalmopathy. The gene calls are TRBV11-3 and TRBJ2-1, with 9 bases that match TRBD1. The sequencing input was blood. The CDR3 region is CASSSNAPGTGIGNEQFF. In nucleotides, the CDR3 is TGTGCCAGCAGCTCGAACGCCCCCGGGACAGGGATAGGGAATGAGCAGTTCTTC.